The present T cell receptor (beta chain) was sequenced within a study of T-cell reconstitution after alpha-beta-depleted transplantation in children. Construction of the TCRbeta library involved unique molecular identifiers. TCRdb independently ran MiXCR on the PCR reads; one entry per CDR3 protein. The sample has hundreds of thousands of distinct CDR3 sequences, 20% to 30% seen once. There are 11 residues in the CDR3. Germline-derived CDR1 and CDR2 are DFQATT and SNEGSKA (reference sequence). V was pared by 3 bases and J by 4 bases, with 7 bases between. The sequence derives from a female patient aged 2-10 years who had a stem cell transplant for congenital amegakaryocytic thrombocytopenia, so the T cells may come from the graft donor. This chain uses TRBV20-1 with TRBJ2-7, with D hard to call. This material consisted of PBMCs, mostly from graft donor cells, taken 360 days after TCRalphabeta/CD19-depleted stem cell transplant. The CDR3 spells CSASTLYEQYF. In nucleotides, the CDR3 is TGCAGTGCTAGTACCCTTTACGAGCAGTACTTC.